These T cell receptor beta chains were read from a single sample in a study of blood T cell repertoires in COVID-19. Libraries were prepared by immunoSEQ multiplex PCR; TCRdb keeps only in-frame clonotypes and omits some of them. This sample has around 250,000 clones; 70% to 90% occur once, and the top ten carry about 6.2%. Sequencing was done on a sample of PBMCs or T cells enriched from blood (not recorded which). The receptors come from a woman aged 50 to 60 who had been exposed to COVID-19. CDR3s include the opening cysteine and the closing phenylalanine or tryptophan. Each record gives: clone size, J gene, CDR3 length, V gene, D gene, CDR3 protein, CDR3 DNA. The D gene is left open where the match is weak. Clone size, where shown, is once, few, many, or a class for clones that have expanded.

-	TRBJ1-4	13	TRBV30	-	CAWQSGFNEKLFF	TGTGCCTGGCAGTCGGGGTTTAATGAAAAACTGTTTTTT
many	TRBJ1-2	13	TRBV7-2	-	CASSPPGYALDTF	TGTGCCAGCAGCCCCCCGGGGTACGCGCTCGACACCTTC
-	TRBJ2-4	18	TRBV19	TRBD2	CASSILGAGEGAKNIQYF	TGTGCCAGTAGTATTTTAGGAGCGGGGGAAGGAGCCAAAAACATTCAGTACTTC
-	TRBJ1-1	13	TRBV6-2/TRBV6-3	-	CASSSTGNTEAFF	TGTGCCAGCAGCTCGACAGGGAACACTGAAGCTTTCTTT
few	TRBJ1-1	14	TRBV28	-	CASSPGQLNTEAFF	TGTGCCAGCAGTCCAGGACAGCTGAACACTGAAGCTTTCTTT
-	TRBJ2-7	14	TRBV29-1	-	CSVGGPSGSYEQYF	TGCAGCGTTGGTGGCCCCAGCGGTTCGTACGAGCAGTACTTC
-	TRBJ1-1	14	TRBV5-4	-	CASSPVGLNTEAFF	TGTGCCAGCAGCCCCGTGGGCCTTAACACTGAAGCTTTCTTT
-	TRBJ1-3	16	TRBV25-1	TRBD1	CASSGTGGISGNTIYF	TGTGCCAGCAGTGGGACAGGGGGCATCTCTGGAAACACCATATATTTT
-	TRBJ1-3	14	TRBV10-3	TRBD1	CAITSGQGLNTIYF	TGTGCCATCACCTCGGGACAGGGGCTAAACACCATATATTTT
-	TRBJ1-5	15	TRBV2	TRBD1	CASGDRGYSNQPQHF	TGTGCCAGCGGAGACAGGGGGTATAGCAATCAGCCCCAGCATTTT
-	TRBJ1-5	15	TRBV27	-	CASKAGLKSNQPQHF	TGTGCCAGCAAGGCGGGCTTGAAAAGCAATCAGCCCCAGCATTTT
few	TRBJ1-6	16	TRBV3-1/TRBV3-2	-	CASSQARGRDNSPLHF	TGTGCCAGCAGCCAAGCGAGGGGGAGGGATAATTCACCCCTCCACTTT
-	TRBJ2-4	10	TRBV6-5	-	CAVSLNIQYF	TGTGCCGTTAGTTTGAACATTCAGTACTTC
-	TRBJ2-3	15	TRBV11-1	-	CASSPPGTHTDTQYF	TGTGCCAGCAGCCCCCCCGGGACTCACACAGATACGCAGTATTTT
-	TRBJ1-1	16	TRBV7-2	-	CASSLDRGWKNTEAFF	TGTGCCAGCAGCTTAGATCGGGGGTGGAAGAACACTGAAGCTTTCTTT
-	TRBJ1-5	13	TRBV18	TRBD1	CASSSDRNQPQHF	TGTGCCAGCTCATCGGACAGGAATCAGCCCCAGCATTTT
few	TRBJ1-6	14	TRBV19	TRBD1	CASTTGGWNSPLHF	TGTGCCAGTACGACAGGGGGGTGGAATTCACCCCTCCACTTT
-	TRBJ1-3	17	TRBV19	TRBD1	CASSPRTGQSSGNTIYF	TGTGCCAGTAGTCCGAGGACAGGTCAGAGCTCTGGAAACACCATATATTTT
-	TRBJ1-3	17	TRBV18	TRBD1	CASSPLPGTGDANTIYF	TGTGCCAGCTCACCACTTCCCGGGACAGGGGATGCAAACACCATATATTTT
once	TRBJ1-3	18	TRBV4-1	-	CASSQGVEGVASGNTIYF	TGCGCCAGCAGCCAAGGGGTTGAGGGCGTCGCTTCTGGAAACACCATATATTTT
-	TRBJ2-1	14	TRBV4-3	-	CASSQGIFSYEQFF	TGCGCCAGCAGCCAGGGCATCTTCAGCTATGAGCAGTTCTTC
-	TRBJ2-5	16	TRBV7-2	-	CASSSGMRGHQETQYF	TGTGCCAGCAGCTCCGGAATGCGGGGGCACCAAGAGACCCAGTACTTC
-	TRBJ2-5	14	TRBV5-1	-	CASSFRTVQETQYF	TGCGCCAGCAGCTTTCGGACAGTCCAAGAGACCCAGTACTTC
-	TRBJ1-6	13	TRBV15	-	CATSSRGNSPLHF	TGTGCCACCAGCTCCCGGGGAAATTCACCCCTCCACTTT
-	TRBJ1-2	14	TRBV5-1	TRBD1	CASSRQGADYGYTF	TGCGCCAGCAGCCGACAGGGGGCGGATTATGGCTACACCTTC
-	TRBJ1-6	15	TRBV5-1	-	CASSLSGSHNSPLHF	TGCGCCAGCAGCTTGTCAGGGTCCCATAATTCACCCCTCCACTTT
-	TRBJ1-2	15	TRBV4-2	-	CASSQDGGGSGGYTF	TGTGCCAGCAGCCAAGATGGGGGGGGCAGTGGTGGCTACACCTTC
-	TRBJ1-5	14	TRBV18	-	CASSPVHSNQPQHF	TGTGCCAGCTCACCAGTTCATAGCAATCAGCCCCAGCATTTT
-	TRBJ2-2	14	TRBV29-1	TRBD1	CSARGQGNTGELFF	TGCAGCGCAAGGGGACAGGGGAACACCGGGGAGCTGTTTTTT
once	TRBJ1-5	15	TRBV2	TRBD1	CASSADRGGYQPQHF	TGTGCCAGCAGCGCGGACAGGGGAGGATATCAGCCCCAGCATTTT
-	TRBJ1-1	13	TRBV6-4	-	CASSASGPLEAFF	TGTGCCAGCAGTGCTTCAGGCCCCTTGGAAGCTTTCTTT
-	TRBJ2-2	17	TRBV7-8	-	CASSPRGRGAVAGELFF	TGTGCCAGCAGCCCCCGAGGGAGGGGGGCCGTGGCGGGGGAGCTGTTTTTT
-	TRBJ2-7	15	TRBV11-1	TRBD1	CASSLDRDPFYEQYF	TGTGCCAGCAGCCTGGACAGGGACCCCTTCTACGAGCAGTACTTC
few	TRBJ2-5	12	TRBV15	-	CATRGAAETQYF	TGTGCCACCAGAGGAGCGGCAGAGACCCAGTACTTC
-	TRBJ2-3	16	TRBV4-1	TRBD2	CASSQDRTSGADTQYF	TGCGCCAGCAGCCAAGATCGGACTAGCGGGGCAGATACGCAGTATTTT
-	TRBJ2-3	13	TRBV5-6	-	CASSFRGSDTQYF	TGTGCCAGCAGCTTTCGGGGATCGGATACGCAGTATTTT
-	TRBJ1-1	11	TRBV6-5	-	CASNPGGEAFF	TGTGCCAGCAACCCGGGGGGCGAGGCTTTCTTT
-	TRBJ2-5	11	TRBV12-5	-	CASGPNEAQYF	TGTGCTAGTGGTCCAAACGAGGCCCAGTACTTC
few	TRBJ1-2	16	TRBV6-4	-	CASSTYENGQPDGYTF	TGTGCCAGCAGTACTTATGAGAACGGACAGCCAGATGGCTACACCTTC
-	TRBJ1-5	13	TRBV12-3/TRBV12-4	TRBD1	CASSRQGDQPQHF	TGTGCCAGCTCACGACAGGGGGATCAGCCCCAGCATTTT
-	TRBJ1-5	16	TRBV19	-	CASSLPTVVSNQPQHF	TGTGCCAGTAGTCTCCCCACGGTGGTTAGCAATCAGCCCCAGCATTTT
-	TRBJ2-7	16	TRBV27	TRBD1	CASSFSVTGRSNEQYF	TGTGCCAGCAGTTTTTCGGTGACAGGGAGATCTAACGAGCAGTACTTC
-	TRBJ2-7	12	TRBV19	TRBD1	CARAGGHDEQYF	TGTGCCCGCGCAGGGGGACACGACGAGCAGTACTTC
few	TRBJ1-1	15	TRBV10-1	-	CASSPLQGANTEAFF	TGCGCCAGCAGCCCTCTCCAGGGCGCGAACACTGAAGCTTTCTTT
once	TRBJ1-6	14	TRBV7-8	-	CASSTDSRYSPLHF	TGTGCCAGCAGTACGGACAGTCGATATTCACCCCTCCACTTT
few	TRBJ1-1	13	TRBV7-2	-	CASTNPGKAEAFF	TGTGCCAGCACCAACCCAGGGAAGGCTGAAGCTTTCTTT
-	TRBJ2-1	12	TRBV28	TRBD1	CASGQGENEQFF	TGTGCCAGCGGACAGGGAGAAAATGAGCAGTTCTTC
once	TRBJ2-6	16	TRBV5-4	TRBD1	CASSTGVVSGANVLTF	TGTGCCAGCAGCACAGGGGTCGTCTCTGGGGCCAACGTCCTGACTTTC
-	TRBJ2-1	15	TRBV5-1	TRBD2	CASSLWASGHNEQFF	TGCGCCAGCAGCTTGTGGGCTAGCGGACACAATGAGCAGTTCTTC
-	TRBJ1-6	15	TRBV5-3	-	CAARSAGSYNSPLHF	TGTGCCGCCCGTTCCGCGGGCTCCTATAATTCACCCCTCCACTTT
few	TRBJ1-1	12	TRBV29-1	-	CSVGQPRTEAFF	TGCAGCGTAGGACAGCCGAGAACTGAAGCTTTCTTT
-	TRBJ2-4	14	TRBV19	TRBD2	CASGGPGGKNIQYF	TGTGCCAGCGGTGGACCGGGGGGCAAAAACATTCAGTACTTC